The clone carrying this TCR beta chain occurred once. The assay was immunoSEQ multiplex PCR, and TCRdb's table has in-frame clones only and misses some. The sample contains over a million clones, approximately 80% of which appear only once. This entry belongs to a study of shared clonotypes between healthy human individuals. About the study: Per-donor plates numbered three CD4 naive, three CD4 memory, two CD8 naive and one CD8 memory.

Germline V gene data show CDR1 as SGDLS and CDR2 as YYNGEE. The J segment lost 4 bases and the V segment lost 3 bases, leaving 13 bases of the junction unmatched. This CDR3 is 17 amino acids long. The sample consisted of memory CD4+ T cells from PBMCs. Subset specified: CD45RA-negative fraction. The TCR comes from a man aged 18 to 30 in good health. Some clones in this sample may be carry-over from other donors' samples. The chain carries TRBV9 and TRBJ2-3; 8 bases match TRBD2. This chain's CDR3 is CASSAGYVSGMSDTQYF. In nucleotides, the CDR3 is TGTGCCAGCAGCGCCGGGTATGTTAGCGGGATGTCAGATACGCAGTATTTT.